A selection of T cell receptor beta chains follows, all from one sample in a study of blood T cell repertoires in COVID-19. Profiling relied on immunoSEQ multiplex PCR, and the TCRdb table lists in-frame clones only, not all of them. This sample has 150,000 to 200,000 clones, with 82% found just once. Material for sequencing was PBMCs or T cells enriched from blood (not recorded which). The receptor set was obtained from an older woman with acute COVID-19. Each CDR3 is given with its conserved first and last residue. The D gene is left open where the match is weak. Part of the rows lack a size; the others show once, few, many or a class for expanded clones.

j_gene	d_gene	abundance	v_gene	CDR3nt	CDR3aa
TRBJ2-3	NA	NA	TRBV9	TGTGCCAGCAGCGAGCACCCAGGCGGGGTAGATACGCAGTATTTT	CASSEHPGGVDTQYF
TRBJ1-5	NA	NA	TRBV21-1	TGTGCCAGCAGCAGAACAGGGGTCAATCAGCCCCAGCATTTT	CASSRTGVNQPQHF
TRBJ1-4	TRBD1	NA	TRBV15	TGTGCCACCAGCAGAGCGGCCACAGGGGGAGAAAAACTGTTTTTT	CATSRAATGGEKLFF
TRBJ1-1	TRBD1	NA	TRBV9	TGTGCCAGCAGCGTAGAGGGACAGGTTATTGAAGCTTTCTTT	CASSVEGQVIEAFF
TRBJ1-1	TRBD1	once	TRBV4-1	TGCGCCAGCAGCCACCGGACAGGTGGCACTGAAGCTTTCTTT	CASSHRTGGTEAFF
TRBJ1-1	NA	NA	TRBV6-5	TGTGCCACCCGCGGAGAAATGAACACTGAAGCTTTCTTT	CATRGEMNTEAFF
TRBJ2-2	NA	medium-sized	TRBV4-2	TGTGCCAGCAGCCAAGATCTAGGAGGGGCCGGGGAGCTGTTTTTT	CASSQDLGGAGELFF
TRBJ1-4	NA	NA	TRBV7-2	TGTGCCAGCAGCTTAGGGGGCGGGGTCGAAAAACTGTTTTTT	CASSLGGGVEKLFF
TRBJ1-3	NA	NA	TRBV18	TGTGCCAGCTCACCCCAAACTCGAGCATCTGGAAACACCATATATTTT	CASSPQTRASGNTIYF
TRBJ2-5	TRBD2	NA	TRBV3-1/TRBV3-2	TGTGCCAGCGCTCGAGTTAGCGGGCAAGAGACCCAGTACTTC	CASARVSGQETQYF
TRBJ2-1	TRBD2	few	TRBV4-1	TGCGCCAGCAGCCCACGGACTAGCGGGAGTAGCCATGAGCAGTTCTTC	CASSPRTSGSSHEQFF
TRBJ1-6	TRBD1	NA	TRBV27	TGTGCCAGCAGTTCTCGGGACAGGGGCGTCTCACCCCTCCACTTT	CASSSRDRGVSPLHF
TRBJ1-1	NA	NA	TRBV21-1	TGTGCCAGCAGCAAACGTGAGGGTACTGAAGCTTTCTTT	CASSKREGTEAFF
TRBJ2-7	TRBD1	NA	TRBV7-2	TGTGCCAGCGTGGGACAGGGGGCGTTCGAGCAGTACTTC	CASVGQGAFEQYF
TRBJ2-5	TRBD2	once	TRBV11-3	TGTGCCAGCAGCTTAGGAAAACGGGAGGAGGAAGAGACCCAGTACTTC	CASSLGKREEEETQYF
TRBJ2-3	NA	NA	TRBV7-2	TGTGCCAGCAGCTTAGCGCGCCAGGGGAGAGATACGCAGTATTTT	CASSLARQGRDTQYF
TRBJ2-7	NA	NA	TRBV9	TGTGCCAGCAGCGCGGTAGGACACCTCTCCTACGAGCAGTACTTC	CASSAVGHLSYEQYF
TRBJ1-4	NA	NA	TRBV5-1	TGCGCCAGCAGCTTGTCAGGGAACGAAAAACTGTTTTTT	CASSLSGNEKLFF
TRBJ1-1	TRBD1	once	TRBV7-2	TGTGCCAGCAGCTACGACAGGGACACTGAAGCTTTCTTT	CASSYDRDTEAFF
TRBJ2-3	NA	many	TRBV7-9	TGTGCCAGCAGCTCCCCTCCCGCGGTCGATACGCAGTATTTT	CASSSPPAVDTQYF
TRBJ1-5	TRBD1	NA	TRBV19	TGTGCCAGTAGTATAGCGCCGGGACAGGGATATCAGCCCCAGCATTTT	CASSIAPGQGYQPQHF
TRBJ1-1	TRBD1	NA	TRBV6-2/TRBV6-3	TGTGCCAGCAGTACGGGACAGGGGAGGGCTGAAGCTTTCTTT	CASSTGQGRAEAFF
TRBJ1-1	NA	few	TRBV11-2	TGTGCCAGCAGCTCCGCCACCACAGCTGAAGCTTTCTTT	CASSSATTAEAFF
TRBJ2-1	NA	NA	TRBV11-2	TGTGCCAGCAGCTTATTAGGGAGCTCCTACAATGAGCAGTTCTTC	CASSLLGSSYNEQFF
TRBJ1-1	NA	few	TRBV10-3	TGTGCCATCAGCGGGGGGTGGAACACTGAAGCTTTCTTT	CAISGGWNTEAFF
TRBJ2-2	TRBD2	NA	TRBV24-1	TGTGCCACCAGTGACAAACTAGCGGGGGAGCTGTTTTTT	CATSDKLAGELFF
TRBJ1-1	TRBD1	NA	TRBV19	TGTGCCAGTGTCGGACAGGAAAACACTGAAGCTTTCTTT	CASVGQENTEAFF
TRBJ1-6	NA	NA	TRBV5-5	TGTGCCAGCAGCTTGACACAGGCGTATCATAATTCACCCCTCCACTTT	CASSLTQAYHNSPLHF
TRBJ2-5	NA	few	TRBV28	TGTGCCAGCAGTTTTTCCTATTCTCCCCAGTACTTC	CASSFSYSPQYF
TRBJ1-5	TRBD1	NA	TRBV9	TGTGCCAGCAGCGTTGGGGACAGGGGCTCTCAGCCCCAGCATTTT	CASSVGDRGSQPQHF
TRBJ2-2	NA	NA	TRBV3-1/TRBV3-2	TGTGCCAGCAGCCCATGGGCAGGCGGGGAGCTGTTTTTT	CASSPWAGGELFF
TRBJ2-2	TRBD2	few	TRBV10-3	TGTGCCATCAGTATAGCGGGAGGTCACAACACCGGGGAGCTGTTTTTT	CAISIAGGHNTGELFF
TRBJ1-1	NA	NA	TRBV7-2	TGTGCCAGCAGCGCCACGGGTAACACTGAAGCTTTCTTT	CASSATGNTEAFF
TRBJ2-3	NA	NA	TRBV20-1	TGCAGTGCTAGGAGGCGAGATACGCAGTATTTT	CSARRRDTQYF
TRBJ1-2	NA	NA	TRBV27	TGTGCCAGCAGTTACGGGGACTCCTATGGCTACACCTTC	CASSYGDSYGYTF
TRBJ2-3	TRBD1	NA	TRBV11-3	TGTGCCAGCAGCTTAGGGGAATACGGACAGGGAAGCACAGATACGCAGTATTTT	CASSLGEYGQGSTDTQYF
TRBJ2-1	NA	NA	TRBV12-5	TGTGCTAGTGGGCCCGGGGGAGGACTGGTCAATGAGCAGTTCTTC	CASGPGGGLVNEQFF
TRBJ1-2	NA	NA	TRBV24-1	TGTGCCACCAGTGATGGAGGGGCAGACCTAAGGGGCTACACCTTC	CATSDGGADLRGYTF
TRBJ1-2	NA	NA	TRBV12-3/TRBV12-4	TGTGCCAGCAGTGGGGCGTCAAGTGGCTACACCTTC	CASSGASSGYTF
TRBJ1-2	NA	NA	TRBV7-2	TGTGCCAGCAGCTTAGACAAACGGGTTGGCTACACCTTC	CASSLDKRVGYTF
TRBJ2-3	NA	NA	TRBV11-2	TGTGCCAGCAGCTTAAGAGGGGGAGACGAGACAGATACGCAGTATTTT	CASSLRGGDETDTQYF
TRBJ1-2	TRBD1	NA	TRBV4-1	TGCGCCAGCAGCCAAGATCCGGGACAGTGGGGCTACACCTTC	CASSQDPGQWGYTF
TRBJ2-1	TRBD2	NA	TRBV7-9	TGTGCCAGCAGCTTCGGGCCCATACTGGGTAGCGGGAGAAATGAGCAGTTCTTC	CASSFGPILGSGRNEQFF
TRBJ1-3	NA	NA	TRBV28	TGTGCCAGCAGTCGGCGCCGGGGGGCGCTGGGAAACACCATATATTTT	CASSRRRGALGNTIYF
TRBJ1-2	NA	NA	TRBV4-1	TGCGCCAGCAGCCAAAGTACCCCCCAGAGGCGTGGCTACACCTTC	CASSQSTPQRRGYTF